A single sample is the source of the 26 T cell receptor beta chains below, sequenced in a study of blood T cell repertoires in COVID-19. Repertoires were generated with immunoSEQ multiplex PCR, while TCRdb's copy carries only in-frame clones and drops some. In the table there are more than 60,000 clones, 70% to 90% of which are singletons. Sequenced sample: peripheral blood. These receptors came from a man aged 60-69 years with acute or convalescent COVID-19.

The CDR3 nucleotides read TGTGCCAGCAGCCAACCTCTAGGACAGGGGGACGGCTACACCTTC. It encodes CASSQPLGQGDGYTF. The chain links TRBV7-2 to TRBJ1-2; the match to TRBD1 covers 10 bases. The CDR3 sequence is 15 residues long. V lost 5 bases, J lost 8 bases, and 11 bases stayed unmatched. The germline CDR1 and CDR2 sequences are SGHTA and FQGNSA.

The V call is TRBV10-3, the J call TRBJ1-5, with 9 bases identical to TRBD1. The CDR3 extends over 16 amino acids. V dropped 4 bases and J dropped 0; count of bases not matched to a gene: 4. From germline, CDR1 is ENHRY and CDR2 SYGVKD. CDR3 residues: CAISGQGDLSNQPQHF. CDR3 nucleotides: TGTGCCATCAGTGGACAGGGGGACCTTAGCAATCAGCCCCAGCATTTT.

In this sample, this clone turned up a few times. CDR3 amino acids: CASSQLLRQGLIGYTF. In nucleotides, the CDR3 is TGTGCCAGCAGTCAACTACTCCGACAGGGTTTGATTGGCTACACCTTC. This chain uses TRBV25-1 with TRBJ1-2, with TRBD1 identical over 7 bases. The CDR3 spans 16 residues. Germline V gene sequence: CDR1 MGHDK, CDR2 SYGVNS. Losses at the gene ends were 5 bases for V and 7 bases for J; bases not matched to a gene: 16.

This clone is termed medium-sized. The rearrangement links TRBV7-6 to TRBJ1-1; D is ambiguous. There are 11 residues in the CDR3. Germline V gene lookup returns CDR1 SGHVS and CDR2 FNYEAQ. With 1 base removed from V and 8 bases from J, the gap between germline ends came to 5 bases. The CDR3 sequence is CASSLVGEAFF. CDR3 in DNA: TGTGCCAGCAGCTTAGTTGGCGAAGCTTTCTTT. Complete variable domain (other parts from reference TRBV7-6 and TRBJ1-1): GAGVSQSPRYKVTKRGQDVALRCDPISGHVSLYWYRQALGQGPEFLTYFNYEAQQDKSGLPNDRFSAERPEGSISTLTIQRTEQRDSAMYRCASSLVGEAFFGQGTRLTVV.

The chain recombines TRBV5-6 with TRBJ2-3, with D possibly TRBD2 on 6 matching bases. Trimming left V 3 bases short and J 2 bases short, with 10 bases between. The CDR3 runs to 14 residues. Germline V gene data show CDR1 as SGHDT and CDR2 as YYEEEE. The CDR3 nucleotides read TGTGCCAGCAGCTCGGCGGGAAACACAGATACGCAGTATTTT. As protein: CASSSAGNTDTQYF.

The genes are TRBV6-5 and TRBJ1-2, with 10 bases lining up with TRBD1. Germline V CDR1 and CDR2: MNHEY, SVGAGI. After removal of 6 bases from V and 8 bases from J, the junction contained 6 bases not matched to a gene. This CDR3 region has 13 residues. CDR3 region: CASRPGQGWGYTF. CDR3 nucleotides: TGTGCCAGCAGGCCGGGACAGGGGTGGGGCTACACCTTC.

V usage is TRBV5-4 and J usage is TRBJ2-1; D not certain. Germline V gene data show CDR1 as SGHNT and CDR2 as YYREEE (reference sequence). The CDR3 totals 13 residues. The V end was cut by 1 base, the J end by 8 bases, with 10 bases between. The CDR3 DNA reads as TGTGCCAGCAGCTTGAGCCGTACCCATGAGCAGTTCTTC. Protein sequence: CASSLSRTHEQFF.

CDR3 sequence reads: CASSLGPSGGLNEQFF. For the CDR3, the DNA is TGTGCCAGCAGCTTAGGCCCTAGCGGGGGGTTAAATGAGCAGTTCTTC. The rearrangement links TRBV7-2 to TRBJ2-1; TRBD2 aligns across 11 bases. Germline lookup yields CDR1 SGHTA and CDR2 FQGNSA. This CDR3 comprises 16 residues. V trimming: 1 base; J trimming: 7 bases; junction bases outside the gene matches: 6.

Here the CDR3 DNA reads TGCGCCAGCAGCTATGGCGCAGGCGCTAACACTGAAGCTTTCTTT. This codes for CASSYGAGANTEAFF. The chain couples TRBV5-1 to TRBJ1-1; D gene uncertain. V shed 3 bases and J shed 2 bases, with 14 bases lying between them. CDR1 and CDR2 (germline): SGHRS, YFSETQ. This CDR3 is built from 15 residues.

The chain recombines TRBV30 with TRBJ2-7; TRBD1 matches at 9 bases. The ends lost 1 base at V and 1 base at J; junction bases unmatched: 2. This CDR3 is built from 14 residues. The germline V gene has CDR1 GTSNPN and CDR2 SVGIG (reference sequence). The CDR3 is CAWSAGTGSYEQYF. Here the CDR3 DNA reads TGTGCCTGGAGTGCCGGGACAGGGTCCTACGAGCAGTACTTC.

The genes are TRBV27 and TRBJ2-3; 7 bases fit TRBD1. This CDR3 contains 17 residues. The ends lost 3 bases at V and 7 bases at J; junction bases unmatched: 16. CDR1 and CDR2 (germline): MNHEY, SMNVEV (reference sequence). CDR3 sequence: CASSFPTGQSTSNTQYF. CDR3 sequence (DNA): TGTGCCAGCAGTTTCCCGACAGGGCAGTCGACCTCAAATACGCAGTATTTT.

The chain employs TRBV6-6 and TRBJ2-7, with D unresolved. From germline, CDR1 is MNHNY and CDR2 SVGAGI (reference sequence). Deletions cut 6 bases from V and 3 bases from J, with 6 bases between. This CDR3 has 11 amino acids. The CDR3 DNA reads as TGTGCCAGCAGCTCACTCTACGAGCAGTACTTC. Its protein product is CASSSLYEQYF.

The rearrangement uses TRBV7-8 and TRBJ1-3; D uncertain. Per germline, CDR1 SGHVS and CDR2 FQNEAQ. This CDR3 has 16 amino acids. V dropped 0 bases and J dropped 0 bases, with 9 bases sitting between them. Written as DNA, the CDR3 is TGTGCCAGCAGCTTAGCGGTGCAGAACTCTGGAAACACCATATATTTT. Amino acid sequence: CASSLAVQNSGNTIYF.

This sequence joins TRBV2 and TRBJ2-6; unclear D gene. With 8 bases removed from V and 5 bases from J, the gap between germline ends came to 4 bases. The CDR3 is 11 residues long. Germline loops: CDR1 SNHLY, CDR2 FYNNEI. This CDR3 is CASLWANVLTF. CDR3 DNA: TGTGCCAGCCTCTGGGCCAACGTCCTGACTTTC.

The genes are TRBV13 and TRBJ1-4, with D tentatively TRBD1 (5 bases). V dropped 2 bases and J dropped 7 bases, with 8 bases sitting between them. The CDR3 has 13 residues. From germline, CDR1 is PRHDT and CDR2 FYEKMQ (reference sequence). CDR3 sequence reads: CASSLRGSEKLFF. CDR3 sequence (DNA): TGTGCCAGCAGCTTAAGGGGTTCTGAAAAACTGTTTTTT.

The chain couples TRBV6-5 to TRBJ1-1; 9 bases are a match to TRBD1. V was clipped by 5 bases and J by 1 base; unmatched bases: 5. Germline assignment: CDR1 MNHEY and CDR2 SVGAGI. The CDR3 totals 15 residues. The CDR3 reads CASSIGTGSNTEAFF. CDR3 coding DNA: TGTGCCAGCAGTATTGGGACAGGGTCGAACACTGAAGCTTTCTTT.

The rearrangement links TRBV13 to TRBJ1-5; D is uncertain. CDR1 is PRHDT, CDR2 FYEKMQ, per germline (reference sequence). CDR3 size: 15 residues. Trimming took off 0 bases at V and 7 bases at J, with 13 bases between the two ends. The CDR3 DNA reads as TGTGCCAGCAGCTTAGGGTCCCCTGCAGGCCAGCCCCAGCATTTT. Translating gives CASSLGSPAGQPQHF. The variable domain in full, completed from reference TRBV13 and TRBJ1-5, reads AAGVIQSPRHLIKEKRETATLKCYPIPRHDTVYWYQQGPGQDPQFLISFYEKMQSDKGSIPDRFSAQQFSDYHSELNMSSLELGDSALYFCASSLGSPAGQPQHFGDGTRLSIL.

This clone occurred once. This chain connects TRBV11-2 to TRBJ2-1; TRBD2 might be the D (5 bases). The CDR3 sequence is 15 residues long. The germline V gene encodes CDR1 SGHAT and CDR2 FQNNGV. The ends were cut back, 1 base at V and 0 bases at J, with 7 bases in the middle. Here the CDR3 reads CASSLAGSSYNEQFF. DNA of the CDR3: TGTGCCAGCAGCTTAGCGGGGAGCTCCTACAATGAGCAGTTCTTC.

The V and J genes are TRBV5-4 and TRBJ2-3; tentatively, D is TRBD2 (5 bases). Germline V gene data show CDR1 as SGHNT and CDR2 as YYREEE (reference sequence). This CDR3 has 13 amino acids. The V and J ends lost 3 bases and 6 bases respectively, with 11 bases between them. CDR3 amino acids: CASSYWETDTQYF. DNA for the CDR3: TGTGCCAGCAGCTACTGGGAGACCGATACGCAGTATTTT.

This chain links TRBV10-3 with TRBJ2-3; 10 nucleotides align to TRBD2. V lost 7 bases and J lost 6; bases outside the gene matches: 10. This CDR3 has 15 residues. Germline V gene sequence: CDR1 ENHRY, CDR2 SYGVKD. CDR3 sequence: CAINKAGGPSDTQYF. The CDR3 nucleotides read TGTGCCATCAATAAAGCGGGGGGGCCGAGTGATACGCAGTATTTT.

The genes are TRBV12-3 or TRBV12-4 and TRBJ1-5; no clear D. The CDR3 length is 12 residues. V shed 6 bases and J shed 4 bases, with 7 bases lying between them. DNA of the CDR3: TGTGCCAGCAGCCCGTTTAATCAGCCCCAGCATTTT. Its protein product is CASSPFNQPQHF.

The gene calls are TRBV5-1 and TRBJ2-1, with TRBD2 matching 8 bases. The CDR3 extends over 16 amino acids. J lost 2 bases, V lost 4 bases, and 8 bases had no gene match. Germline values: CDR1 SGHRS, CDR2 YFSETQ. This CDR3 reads CASSVTGTRPYNEQFF. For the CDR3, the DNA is TGCGCCAGCAGCGTCACCGGGACTAGGCCCTACAATGAGCAGTTCTTC.

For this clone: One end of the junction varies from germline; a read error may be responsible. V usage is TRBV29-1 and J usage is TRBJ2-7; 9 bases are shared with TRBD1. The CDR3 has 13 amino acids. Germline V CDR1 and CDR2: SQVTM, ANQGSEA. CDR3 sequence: CSAETGQGIEQYF. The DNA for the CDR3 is TGCAGCGCTGAAACGGGACAGGGAATCGAGCAGTACTTC.

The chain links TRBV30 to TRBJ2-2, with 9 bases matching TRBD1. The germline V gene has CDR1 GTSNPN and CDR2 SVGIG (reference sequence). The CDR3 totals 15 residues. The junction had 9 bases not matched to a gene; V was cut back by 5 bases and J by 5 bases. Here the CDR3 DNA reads TGTGCCTGGGCCTCGGGACAGGGTCTGACCGGGGAGCTGTTTTTT. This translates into CAWASGQGLTGELFF.

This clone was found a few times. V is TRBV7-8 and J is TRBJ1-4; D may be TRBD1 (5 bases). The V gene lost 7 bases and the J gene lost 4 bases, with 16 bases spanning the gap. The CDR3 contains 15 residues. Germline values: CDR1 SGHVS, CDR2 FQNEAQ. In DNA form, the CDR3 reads TGTGCCAGCAAATTAGGGGTTTTACGTAATGAAAAACTGTTTTTT. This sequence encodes CASKLGVLRNEKLFF.

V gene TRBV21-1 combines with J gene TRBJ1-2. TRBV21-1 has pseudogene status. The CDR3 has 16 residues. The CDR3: CASSKALEDPNYGYTF. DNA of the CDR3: TGTGCCAGCAGCAAAGCTCTAGAGGATCCCAACTATGGCTACACCTTC.